This T cell receptor beta chain was recorded in a study of cytomegalovirus exposure and HLA in healthy donors. Primers included in the PCR were 60 Vbeta and 13 Jbeta primers. Assay used: immunoSEQ multiplex PCR; TCRdb lists only in-frame clones, some missing. The sample comprises under 150,000 clones, more than 70% of which are singletons, and less than 1.5% rests with the top ten. The V gene lost 0 bases and the J gene lost 3 bases, with 21 bases spanning the gap. CDR3 size: 18 residues. Germline lookup yields CDR1 SGHDT and CDR2 YYEEEE. The chain carries TRBV5-6 and TRBJ1-1, with a weak D call TRBD1 (5 bases). This clonotype originated in a male donor in good health and CMV-seropositive. The specimen was PBMCs. This CDR3 is CASSLAGSGLRMDTEAFF. The CDR3 DNA sequence: TGTGCCAGCAGCTTGGCCGGCTCAGGGCTTCGTATGGACACTGAAGCTTTCTTT. Together with reference TRBV5-6 and TRBJ1-1, the CDR3 gives the full variable domain: DAGVTQSPTHLIKTRGQQVTLRCSPKSGHDTVSWYQQALGQGPQFIFQYYEEEERQRGNFPDRFSGHQFPNYSSELNVNALLLGDSALYLCASSLAGSGLRMDTEAFFGQGTRLTVV.